The clone carrying this T cell receptor beta chain has more than one count but fewer than ten. Its specificity is not known. The sample is drawn from a study of OX40 agonist ivuxolimab in advanced cancers. Study details: Patients enrolled in dose escalation were diagnosed with hepatocellular carcinoma, melanoma, renal cell or head and neck cancer.

The data were produced by immunoSEQ multiplex PCR, yet TCRdb's version contains in-frame clones alone and is incomplete. Of 40,000 to 55,000 clones in the sample, 75% to 85% were seen once. Findings and caveats of the study: CD8+ T cells (on average) carried more expanded clones than CD4+ T cells. Antigens targeted by the expanded peripheral T cells were not determined.

The TCR originated in an adult with an advanced solid tumor such as melanoma, head and neck, liver or kidney cancer. The starting material was CD4+ or CD8+ T cells sorted from blood, obtained in a trial of the OX40 agonist ivuxolimab.

For the CDR3, the DNA is TGTGCCAGCACCTGGGGGGGACAGGCTTACAATGAGCAGTTCTTC. Translated, it gives CASTWGGQAYNEQFF. The chain couples TRBV27 to TRBJ2-1, with a tentative D call TRBD1 (8 bases). Trimming shortened V by 7 bases and J by 4 bases, and 17 bases separated the two germline ends. The CDR3 loop spans 15 amino acids. Germline assignment: CDR1 MNHEY and CDR2 SMNVEV (reference sequence).